These T cell receptor beta chains were read from a single sample in a study of cytomegalovirus exposure and HLA in healthy donors. Libraries were prepared by immunoSEQ multiplex PCR; TCRdb keeps only in-frame clonotypes and omits some of them. The sample holds 150,000 or so clones, 89% seen once. Specimen: PBMCs. These TCRs come from a woman aged 18 to 35 in good health and CMV-seropositive. CDR3s include the opening cysteine and the closing phenylalanine or tryptophan. A D gene is named only where the DNA matches it firmly. Part of the rows lack a size; the others show once, few, many or a class for expanded clones.

>NA|TRBV2|NA
CASRTGKGVVVRGMDEKLFF
>TRBD1|TRBV2|once
CASTKGARNTEAFF
>NA|TRBV7-2|NA
CASSLEAVSYNEQFF
>NA|TRBV29-1|NA
CSVEVQATQFF
>NA|TRBV7-6|NA
CASSLGALSYEQYF
>TRBD2|TRBV7-8|NA
CASSLEWGLVVGQETQYF
>TRBD2|TRBV7-9|NA
CASSLSATSDF
>TRBD1|TRBV4-1|NA
CASSLRQGDNSPLHF
>NA|TRBV6-4|NA
CASSDGTKYGYTF
>NA|TRBV7-8|NA
CASSPEGRQITGELFF
>TRBD1|TRBV10-3|NA
CAISQPRGQGSYEQYF
>TRBD2|TRBV2|once
CASSEGGVTDTQYF
>NA|TRBV27|once
CASKRGHTGELFF
>TRBD1|TRBV19|NA
CASSKQGAISYEQYF
>NA|TRBV27|NA
CASSFATRGPYNEQFF
>TRBD1|TRBV2|NA
CARATGTGSTGELFF
>TRBD1|TRBV27|NA
CASSFFDGTGKDEQYF
>NA|TRBV11-2|NA
CASSLVAAGGAPNEKLFF
>NA|TRBV10-1|NA
CASSRVLGQPQHF
>NA|TRBV7-9|NA
CASSPQNNYGYTF
>NA|TRBV27|NA
CASTRRPGSTEAFF
>TRBD1|TRBV28|NA
CASSSETGVSVNEQFF
>NA|TRBV27|NA
CASRPDRSANYGYTF
>NA|TRBV2|NA
CASRGRAVTEAFF
>NA|TRBV9|NA
CASSVGTKNYGYTF
>NA|TRBV7-8|few
CASSLAYGSYNEQFF
>TRBD1|TRBV5-4|NA
CASSLGQGTIDTQYF
>NA|TRBV29-1|NA
CSVEGGTDTQYF
>NA|TRBV7-8|few
CASRSLLSYEQYF
>NA|TRBV6-1|NA
CASSEGHSTEAFF
>TRBD1|TRBV11-2|NA
CASSQGQGVRGREQYF
>NA|TRBV5-4|NA
CASSLAGSVAETQYF
>TRBD1|TRBV11-2|NA
CASSPGARGHIEQYF
>TRBD2|TRBV7-9|NA
CASSRGGRWQETQYF
>NA|TRBV10-3|NA
CAISESGRPNEKLFF
>TRBD1|TRBV9|NA
CASRGPGGNWTGNTIYF
>TRBD2|TRBV29-1|NA
CLLRGTAGGTGELFF